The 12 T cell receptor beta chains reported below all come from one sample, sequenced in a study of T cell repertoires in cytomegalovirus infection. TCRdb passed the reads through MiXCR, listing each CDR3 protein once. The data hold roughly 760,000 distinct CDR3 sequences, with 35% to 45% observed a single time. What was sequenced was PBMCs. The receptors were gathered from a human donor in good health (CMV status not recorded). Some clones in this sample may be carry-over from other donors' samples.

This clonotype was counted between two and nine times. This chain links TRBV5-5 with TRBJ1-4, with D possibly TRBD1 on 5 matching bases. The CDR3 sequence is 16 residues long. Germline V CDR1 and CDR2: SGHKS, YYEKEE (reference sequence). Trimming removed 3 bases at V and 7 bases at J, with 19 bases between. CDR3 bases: TGTGCCAGCAGCTATCGAATCGGGACGTACGTTGAAAAACTGTTTTTT. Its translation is CASSYRIGTYVEKLFF.

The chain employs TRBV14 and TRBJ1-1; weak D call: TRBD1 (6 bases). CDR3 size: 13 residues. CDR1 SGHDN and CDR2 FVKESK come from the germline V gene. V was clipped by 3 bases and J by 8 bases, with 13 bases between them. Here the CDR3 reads CASSQYGGGEAFF. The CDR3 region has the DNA TGTGCCAGCAGCCAGTACGGGGGGGGCGAAGCTTTCTTT.

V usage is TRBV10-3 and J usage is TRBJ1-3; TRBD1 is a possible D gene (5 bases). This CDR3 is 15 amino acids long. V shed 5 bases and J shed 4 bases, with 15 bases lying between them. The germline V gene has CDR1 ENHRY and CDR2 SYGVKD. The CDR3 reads CAISRDPSGGNTIYF. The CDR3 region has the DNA TGTGCCATCAGTCGGGACCCATCCGGGGGAAACACCATATATTTT.

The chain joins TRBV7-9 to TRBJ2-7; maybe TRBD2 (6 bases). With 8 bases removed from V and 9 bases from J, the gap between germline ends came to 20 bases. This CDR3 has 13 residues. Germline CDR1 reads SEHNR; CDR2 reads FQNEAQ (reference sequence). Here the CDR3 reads CASFDGPGLRQYF. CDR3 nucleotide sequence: TGTGCCAGCTTCGACGGGCCGGGACTTAGGCAGTACTTC.

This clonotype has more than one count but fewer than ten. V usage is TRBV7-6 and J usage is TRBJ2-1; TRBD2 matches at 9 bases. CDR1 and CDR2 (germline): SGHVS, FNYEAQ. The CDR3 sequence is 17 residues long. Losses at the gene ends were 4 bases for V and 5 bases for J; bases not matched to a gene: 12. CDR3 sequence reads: CASSSSIAGAWDNEQFF. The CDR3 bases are TGTGCCAGCAGCTCCTCCATAGCGGGAGCATGGGACAATGAGCAGTTCTTC.

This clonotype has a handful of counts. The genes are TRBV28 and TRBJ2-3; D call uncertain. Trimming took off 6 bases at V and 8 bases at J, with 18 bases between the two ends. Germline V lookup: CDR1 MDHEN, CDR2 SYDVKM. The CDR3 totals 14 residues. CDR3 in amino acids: CASRVSLDKGTQYF. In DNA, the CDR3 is TGTGCCAGCAGAGTCTCCCTAGACAAGGGTACGCAGTATTTT.

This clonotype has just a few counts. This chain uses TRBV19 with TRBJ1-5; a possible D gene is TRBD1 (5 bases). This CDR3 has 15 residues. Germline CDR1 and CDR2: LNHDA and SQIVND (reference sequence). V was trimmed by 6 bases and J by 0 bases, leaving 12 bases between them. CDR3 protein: CASRMTETSNQPQHF. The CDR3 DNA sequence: TGTGCCAGTAGAATGACAGAGACTAGCAATCAGCCCCAGCATTTT.

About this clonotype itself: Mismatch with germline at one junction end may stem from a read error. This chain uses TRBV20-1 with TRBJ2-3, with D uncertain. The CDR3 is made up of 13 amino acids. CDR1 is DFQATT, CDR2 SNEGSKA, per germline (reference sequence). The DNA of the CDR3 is TGCAGTCTGGTTGTAAGCCACACAGATACGCCGTATTTT. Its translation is CSLVVSHTDTPYF.

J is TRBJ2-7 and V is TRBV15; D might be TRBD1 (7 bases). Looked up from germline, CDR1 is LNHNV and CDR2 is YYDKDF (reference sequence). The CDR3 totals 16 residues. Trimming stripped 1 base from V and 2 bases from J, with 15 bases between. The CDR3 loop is CATSRGSGGTPYEQYF. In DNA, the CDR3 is TGTGCCACCAGCAGAGGGTCAGGGGGGACCCCCTACGAGCAGTACTTC.

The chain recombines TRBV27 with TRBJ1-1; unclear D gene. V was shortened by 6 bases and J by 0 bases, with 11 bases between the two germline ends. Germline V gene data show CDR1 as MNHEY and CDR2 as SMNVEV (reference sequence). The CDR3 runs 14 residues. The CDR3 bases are TGTGCCAGCAGCTTCGGCAGCTTGAACACTGAAGCTTTCTTT. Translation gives CASSFGSLNTEAFF.

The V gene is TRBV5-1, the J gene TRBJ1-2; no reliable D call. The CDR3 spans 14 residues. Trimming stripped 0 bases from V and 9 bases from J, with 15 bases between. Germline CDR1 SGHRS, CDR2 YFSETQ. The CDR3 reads CASSLVPGGYSYTF. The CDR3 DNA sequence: TGCGCCAGCAGCTTGGTTCCGGGAGGGTATAGCTACACCTTC.

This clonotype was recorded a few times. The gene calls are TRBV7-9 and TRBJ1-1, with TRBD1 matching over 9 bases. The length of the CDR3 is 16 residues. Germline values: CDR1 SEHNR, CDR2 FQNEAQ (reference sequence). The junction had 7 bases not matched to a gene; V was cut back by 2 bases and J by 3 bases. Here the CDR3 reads CASSLPGQGPYTEAFF. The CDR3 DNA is TGTGCCAGCAGCTTACCGGGACAGGGCCCATACACTGAAGCTTTCTTT. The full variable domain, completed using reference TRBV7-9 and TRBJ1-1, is DTGVSQNPRHKITKRGQNVTFRCDPISEHNRLYWYRQTLGQGPEFLTYFQNEAQLEKSRLLSDRFSAERPKGSFSTLEIQRTEQGDSAMYLCASSLPGQGPYTEAFFGQGTRLTVV.